This TCR beta chain was sequenced during a study of T cell clonotyping in hematopoietic cell transplantation. Regarding the study as a whole: After transplant, recipient diversity fell while pathologically expanded clonotypes grew through day 180. Without cell sorting, CD4 versus CD8 contributions remain unresolved. Few recipient clonotypes overlapped donors; over 97% were de novo at given depth. Higher Inverse Simpson Index values in graft donor and pretransplant recipient predicted broader posttransplant TCR diversity.

The repertoire was sequenced with immunoSEQ multiplex PCR; TCRdb's copy has only in-frame clones and lacks some. The table has 16,000 or so clones, about 90% seen once; the top ten hold 5% to 6.5%. This clone was recorded only once. Its specificity is unknown. The CDR3 sequence is 15 residues long. V was trimmed by 0 bases and J by 4 bases, leaving 12 bases between them. The germline V gene has CDR1 MNHEY and CDR2 SMNVEV (reference sequence). The sequenced sample was peripheral blood mononuclear cells. The chain employs TRBV27 and TRBJ1-2; possible D gene TRBD1, 6 bases. This clonotype was sampled from a man aged 35 to 55 in good health. Some clones in this sample may be carry-over from other donors' samples. The chain's CDR3 is CASSLSGGPLYGYTF. The CDR3 coding sequence is TGTGCCAGCAGTTTATCGGGGGGGCCTCTCTATGGCTACACCTTC.